This TCR beta chain emerged from a study of T cells in Graves' hyperthyroidism and ophthalmopathy. Study-wide findings and caveats: Patients with ophthalmopathy were separated from those with stable hyperthyroidism by a 13 V-J model.

Patients having uncontrolled infection, another autoimmune disease, pregnancy or lactation were not included. Ten or more counts support this clonotype. Its target is not known. Template material for amplifying TCR beta CDR3 regions consisted of RNA transcripts. First-round RT-PCR targeting the TCR CDR3 was performed with the HTBI primer set. TCRdb re-called the multiplex PCR reads with MiXCR, one entry per CDR3 protein. The sample consists of about 360,000 distinct CDR3 sequences, approximately 14% of them appearing once. This receptor was identified in a young woman with Graves' hyperthyroidism that later progressed to Graves' ophthalmopathy. Material for sequencing was blood.

The CDR3: CASSLTGSSTDTQYF. CDR3 nucleotide sequence: TGTGCCAGCAGCTTAACAGGGTCTAGCACAGATACGCAGTATTTT. This chain uses TRBV7-3 with TRBJ2-3; D ambiguous. Germline CDR1 SGHTA, CDR2 FQGTGA. The CDR3 spans 15 residues. Trimming removed 0 bases at V and 0 bases at J, with 7 bases between.